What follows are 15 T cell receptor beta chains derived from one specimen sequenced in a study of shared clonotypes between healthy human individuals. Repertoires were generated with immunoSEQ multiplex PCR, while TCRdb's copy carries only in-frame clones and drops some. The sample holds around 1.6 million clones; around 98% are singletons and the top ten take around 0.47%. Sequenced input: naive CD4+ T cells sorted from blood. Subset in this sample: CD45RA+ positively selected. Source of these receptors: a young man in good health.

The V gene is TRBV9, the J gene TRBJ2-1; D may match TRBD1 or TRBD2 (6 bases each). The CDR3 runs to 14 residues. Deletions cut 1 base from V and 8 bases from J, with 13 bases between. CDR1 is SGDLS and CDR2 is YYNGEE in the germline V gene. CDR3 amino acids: CASSVSPGGDEQFF. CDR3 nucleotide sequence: TGTGCCAGCAGCGTAAGCCCCGGGGGCGATGAGCAGTTCTTC.

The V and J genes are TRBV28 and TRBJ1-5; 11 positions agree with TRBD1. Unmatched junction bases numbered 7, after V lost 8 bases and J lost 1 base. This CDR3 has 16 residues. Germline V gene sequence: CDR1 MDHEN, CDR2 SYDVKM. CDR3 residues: CASDGRTGGSNQPQHF. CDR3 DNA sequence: TGTGCCAGCGACGGCAGGACAGGGGGCAGCAATCAGCCCCAGCATTTT. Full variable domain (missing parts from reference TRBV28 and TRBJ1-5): DVKVTQSSRYLVKRTGEKVFLECVQDMDHENMFWYRQDPGLGLRLIYFSYDVKMKEKGDIPEGYSVSREKKERFSLILESASTNQTSMYLCASDGRTGGSNQPQHFGDGTRLSIL.

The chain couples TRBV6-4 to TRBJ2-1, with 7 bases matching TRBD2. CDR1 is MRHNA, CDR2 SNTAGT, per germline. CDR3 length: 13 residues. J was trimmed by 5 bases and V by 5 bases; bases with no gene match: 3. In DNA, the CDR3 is TGTGCCAGCAGTCCTAGCGGTAACAATGAGCAGTTCTTC. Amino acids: CASSPSGNNEQFF.

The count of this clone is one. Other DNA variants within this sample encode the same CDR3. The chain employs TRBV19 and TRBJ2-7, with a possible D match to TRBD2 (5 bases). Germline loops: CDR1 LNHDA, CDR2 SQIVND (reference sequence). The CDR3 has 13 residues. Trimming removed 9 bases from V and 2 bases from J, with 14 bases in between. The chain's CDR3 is CASSTSGTYEQYF. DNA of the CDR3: TGTGCCAGCTCTACTTCGGGGACCTACGAGCAGTACTTC.

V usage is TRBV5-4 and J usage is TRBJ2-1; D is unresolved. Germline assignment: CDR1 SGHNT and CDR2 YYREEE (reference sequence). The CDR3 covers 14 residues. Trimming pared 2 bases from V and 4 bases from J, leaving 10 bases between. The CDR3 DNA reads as TGTGCCAGCAGCTTCTGGGGTCGGTACAATGAGCAGTTCTTC. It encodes CASSFWGRYNEQFF. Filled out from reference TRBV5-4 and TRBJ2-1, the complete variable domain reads ETGVTQSPTHLIKTRGQQVTLRCSSQSGHNTVSWYQQALGQGPQFIFQYYREEENGRGNFPPRFSGLQFPNYSSELNVNALELDDSALYLCASSFWGRYNEQFFGPGTRLTVL.

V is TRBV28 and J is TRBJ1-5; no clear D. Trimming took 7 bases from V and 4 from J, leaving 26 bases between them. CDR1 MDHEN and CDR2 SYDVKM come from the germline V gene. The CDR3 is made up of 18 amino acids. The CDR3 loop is CASNPSGVGLGRNQPQHF. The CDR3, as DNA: TGTGCCAGCAACCCCAGCGGGGTGGGCCTTGGACGGAATCAGCCCCAGCATTTT.

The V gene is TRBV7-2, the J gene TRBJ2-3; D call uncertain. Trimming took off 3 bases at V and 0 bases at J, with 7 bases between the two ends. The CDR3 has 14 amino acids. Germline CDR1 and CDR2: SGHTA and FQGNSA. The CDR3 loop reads CASSLERSTDTQYF. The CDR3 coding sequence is TGTGCCAGCAGCTTGGAGCGTAGCACAGATACGCAGTATTTT.

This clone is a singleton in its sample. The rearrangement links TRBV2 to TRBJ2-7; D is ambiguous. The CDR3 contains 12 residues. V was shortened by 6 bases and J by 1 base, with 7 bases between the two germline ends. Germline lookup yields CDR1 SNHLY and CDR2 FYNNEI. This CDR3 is CASRAPSYEQYF. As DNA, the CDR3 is TGTGCCAGCAGGGCACCTTCCTACGAGCAGTACTTC.

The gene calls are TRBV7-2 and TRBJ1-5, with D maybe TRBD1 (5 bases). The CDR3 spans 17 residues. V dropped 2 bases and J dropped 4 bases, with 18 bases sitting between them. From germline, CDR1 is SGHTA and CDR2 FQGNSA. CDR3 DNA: TGTGCCAGCAGCTTATGGTACCATCCCGGGGGTAATCAGCCCCAGCATTTT. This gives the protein CASSLWYHPGGNQPQHF.

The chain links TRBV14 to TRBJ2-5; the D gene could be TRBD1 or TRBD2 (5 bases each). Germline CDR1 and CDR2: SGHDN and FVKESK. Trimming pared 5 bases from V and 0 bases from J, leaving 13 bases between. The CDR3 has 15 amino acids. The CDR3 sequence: CASSSGTVYQETQYF. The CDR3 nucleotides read TGTGCCAGCAGCTCCGGGACGGTATACCAAGAGACCCAGTACTTC. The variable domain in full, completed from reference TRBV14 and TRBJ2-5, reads EAGVTQFPSHSVIEKGQTVTLRCDPISGHDNLYWYRRVMGKEIKFLLHFVKESKQDESGMPNNRFLAERTGGTYSTLKVQPAELEDSGVYFCASSSGTVYQETQYFGPGTRLLVL.

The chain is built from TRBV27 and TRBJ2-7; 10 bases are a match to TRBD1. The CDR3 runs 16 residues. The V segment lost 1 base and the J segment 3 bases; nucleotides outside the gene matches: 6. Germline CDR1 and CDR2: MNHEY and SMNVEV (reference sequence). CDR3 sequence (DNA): TGTGCCAGCAGTTTATTTCTGGGACAGGGGTACTACGAGCAGTACTTC. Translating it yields CASSLFLGQGYYEQYF.

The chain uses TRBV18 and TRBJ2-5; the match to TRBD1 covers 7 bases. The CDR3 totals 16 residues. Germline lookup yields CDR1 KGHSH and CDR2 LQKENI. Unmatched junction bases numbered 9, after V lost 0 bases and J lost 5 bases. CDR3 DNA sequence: TGTGCCAGCTCACCACCCGGGACAGCACGCTCGGAGACCCAGTACTTC. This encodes CASSPPGTARSETQYF.

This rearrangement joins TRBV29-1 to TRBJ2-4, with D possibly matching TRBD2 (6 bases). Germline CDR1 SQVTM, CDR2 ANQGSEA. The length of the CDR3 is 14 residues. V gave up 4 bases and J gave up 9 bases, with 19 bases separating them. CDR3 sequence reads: CSVGWSGTEGIQYF. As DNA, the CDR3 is TGCAGCGTTGGATGGTCCGGGACTGAAGGCATTCAGTACTTC.

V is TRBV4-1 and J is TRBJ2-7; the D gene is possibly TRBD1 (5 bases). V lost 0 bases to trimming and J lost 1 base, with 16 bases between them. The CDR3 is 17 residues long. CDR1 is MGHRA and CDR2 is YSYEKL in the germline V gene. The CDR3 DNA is TGCGCCAGCAGCCAAGATCGTACAGGTGACGCTTCCTACGAGCAGTACTTC. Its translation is CASSQDRTGDASYEQYF.

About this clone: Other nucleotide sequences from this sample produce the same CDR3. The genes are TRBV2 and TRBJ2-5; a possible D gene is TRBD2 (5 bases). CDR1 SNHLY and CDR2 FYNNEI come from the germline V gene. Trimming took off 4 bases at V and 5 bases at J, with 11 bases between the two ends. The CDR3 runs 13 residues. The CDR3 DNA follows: TGTGCCAGCAGTGGGAGTGGCGGGGAGACCCAGTACTTC. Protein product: CASSGSGGETQYF.